The 12 T cell receptor beta chains below were found in one sample sequenced in a study of PD-1 blockade in mismatch repair-deficient tumors. The assay was immunoSEQ multiplex PCR, and TCRdb's table has in-frame clones only and misses some. The table shows some 120,000 clones, with approximately 86% occurring only once. The sample in question was peripheral blood, obtained 44 weeks after starting pembrolizumab. These receptors originate from an adult with mismatch repair-deficient cancer.

The V gene is TRBV7-8, the J gene TRBJ2-5, with 9 bases that match TRBD2. The germline V gene has CDR1 SGHVS and CDR2 FQNEAQ. V shed 3 bases, J shed 7 bases, and the junction held 9 bases outside the gene matches. The CDR3 is 15 amino acids. The DNA for the CDR3 is TGTGCCAGCAGCTTGACACCCCTTAGCGGGAGGACCCAGTACTTC. Its protein product is CASSLTPLSGRTQYF.

The chain has TRBV10-2 and TRBJ2-3, with 7 bases identical to TRBD2. The V segment lost 3 bases and the J segment 6 bases; nucleotides outside the gene matches: 9. Germline CDR1 is WSHSY and CDR2 is SAAADI. CDR3 length: 15 residues. This CDR3 is CASSDLGTTSDTQYF. CDR3 DNA sequence: TGCGCCAGCAGTGACTTAGGGACTACTTCGGATACGCAGTATTTT.

The gene calls are TRBV7-6 and TRBJ2-7, with TRBD2 identical over 13 bases. The CDR3 contains 16 residues. Trimming took 1 base from V and 6 from J; bases not matched to a gene: 6. Germline V CDR1 and CDR2: SGHVS, FNYEAQ. The CDR3 region is CASSLEAGTSGTEQYF. In nucleotides, the CDR3 is TGTGCCAGCAGCTTAGAGGCCGGGACTAGCGGGACCGAGCAGTACTTC.

This clone has just a few counts. The genes are TRBV7-2 and TRBJ2-1; D unresolved. The germline CDR1 and CDR2 sequences are SGHTA and FQGNSA. The CDR3 extends over 16 amino acids. V was clipped by 2 bases and J by 6 bases, with 17 bases between them. DNA of the CDR3: TGTGCCAGCAGCTTACGAATCGTCCTGGGTGGCAATGAGCAGTTCTTC. Protein product: CASSLRIVLGGNEQFF.

V and J are TRBV28 and TRBJ2-1, with D perhaps given as TRBD1 or TRBD2 (5 bases each). The CDR3 is 15 residues long. Germline CDR1 MDHEN, CDR2 SYDVKM. V lost 5 bases and J 5 bases, leaving 16 bases between the germline ends. The CDR3, as DNA: TGTGCCAGCAGTACTACCGGGACCCACCACAATGAGCAGTTCTTC. Translation: CASSTTGTHHNEQFF.

The chain has TRBV7-6 and TRBJ2-1; 9 bases agree with TRBD2. J was trimmed by 5 bases and V by 3 bases; bases with no gene match: 2. The CDR3 has 14 amino acids. Germline CDR1 is SGHVS and CDR2 is FNYEAQ. The CDR3 loop is CASSFASGNNEQFF. In nucleotides, the CDR3 is TGTGCCAGCAGCTTTGCTAGCGGGAACAATGAGCAGTTCTTC.

The rearrangement joins TRBV4-1 to TRBJ1-2, with D perhaps matching TRBD1 (5 bases). This CDR3 has 15 amino acids. The V gene's germline CDR1 is MGHRA and CDR2 YSYEKL. Between the trimmed V and J ends, which lost 1 base and 8 bases, there was a span of 17 bases. This chain's CDR3 is CASSQVEGVASGYTF. CDR3 nucleotides: TGCGCCAGCAGCCAAGTAGAAGGGGTAGCGAGCGGCTACACCTTC.

This chain links TRBV28 with TRBJ1-4, with D possibly TRBD1 on 6 matching bases. Trimming stripped 6 bases from V and 5 bases from J, with 19 bases between. From germline, CDR1 is MDHEN and CDR2 SYDVKM. The CDR3 loop spans 16 amino acids. CDR3 sequence: CASRPTGPVSNEKLFF. In nucleotides, the CDR3 is TGTGCCAGCAGACCCACAGGGCCGGTCTCGAATGAAAAACTGTTTTTT.

The chain is built from TRBV7-8 and TRBJ1-1; 8 positions match TRBD1. This CDR3 is 16 amino acids long. Germline CDR1 is SGHVS and CDR2 is FQNEAQ. V lost 4 bases, J lost 4 bases, and 11 bases stayed unmatched. The CDR3 loop reads CASSSHRDRRFTEAFF. CDR3 coding DNA: TGTGCCAGCAGCTCCCACCGGGACAGGAGGTTCACTGAAGCTTTCTTT. The complete variable domain, with remaining parts taken from reference TRBV7-8 and TRBJ1-1, reads GAGVSQSPRYKVAKRGQDVALRCDPISGHVSLFWYQQALGQGPEFLTYFQNEAQLDKSGLPSDRFFAERPEGSVSTLKIQRTQQEDSAVYLCASSSHRDRRFTEAFFGQGTRLTVV.

The chain couples TRBV4-1 to TRBJ2-2; TRBD2 is a possible D gene (5 bases). Per the germline V gene, CDR1 is MGHRA and CDR2 is YSYEKL. This CDR3 contains 17 residues. Trimming took 1 base from V and 3 from J, leaving 15 bases between them. The CDR3 is CASSQGEGLSYTGELFF. Written as DNA, the CDR3 is TGCGCCAGCAGCCAAGGTGAGGGCTTGAGTTACACCGGGGAGCTGTTTTTT.

The V and J genes are TRBV6-5 and TRBJ1-5, with a possible D match to TRBD1 (5 bases). Between the trimmed V and J ends, which lost 2 bases and 0 bases, there was a span of 11 bases. The CDR3 spans 16 residues. Germline lookup yields CDR1 MNHEY and CDR2 SVGAGI. The CDR3 here is CASSYGAPASNQPQHF. The DNA for the CDR3 is TGTGCCAGCAGTTACGGGGCGCCGGCTAGCAATCAGCCCCAGCATTTT.

The V call is TRBV10-2, the J call TRBJ2-7; 7 bases fit TRBD2. V was pared by 2 bases and J by 3 bases, with 1 base of the junction left unmatched. CDR3 size: 13 residues. Per germline, CDR1 WSHSY and CDR2 SAAADI. CDR3 nucleotides: TGCGCCAGCAGTGAGGGGGGGGACTACGAGCAGTACTTC. Its protein product is CASSEGGDYEQYF.